This T cell receptor (beta chain) was sequenced in a study of monozygotic twins with inflammatory bowel disease (dated by TCRdb to the late 2010s). Some background on the complete study: The full study comprised 28 monozygotic twin pairs: nine German pairs (four IBD-concordant, five IBD-discordant) and 19 IBD-discordant Danish pairs. Disease-associated traits were sought mainly through comparisons between IBD patients and their genetically identical healthy co-twins within discordant pairs. Each individual had, on average, about 151 000 unique TCRalpha sequences and 181 000 unique TCRbeta sequences available for analysis. What the work shows at the level of the full study, not this receptor alone: Repertoire similarity did not differ between concordant and discordant twins, possibly due to limited statistical power. TCRbeta repertoire diversity, by inverse Simpson index, was decreased in IBD patients compared with their healthy co-twins. The results gave no support for a single strong signal or clonotype linked to IBD. Background noise and inter-individual variability may have been introduced into the repertoires by the differing immunosuppressive treatments among patients. IBD patients shared fewer clonotypes with other individuals than healthy twins did, most markedly in patients showing signs of disease activity. The analysis was unable to tell apart different T cell subtypes.

According to the germline V gene, CDR1 reads MNHEY and CDR2 reads SVGEGT. The CDR3 sequence holds 18 residues, the cysteine and phenylalanine included. No coding sequence is recorded. As for this clonotype: This clone's antigen is unknown.

Library creation used 5' RACE. Preparation of each TCR library used about 3,200 ng of total RNA. For each sample, cDNA synthesis with SMARTScribe reverse transcriptase was split into eight separate reactions. During cDNA synthesis, template switching was used to introduce unique molecular identifiers that contained a 6-nucleotide sample barcode. TCRalpha and TCRbeta cDNA was amplified by two nested PCRs of about 15 and 9 cycles, with bead purification after each PCR. Before amplification, cDNA was treated with uracil DNA-glycosylase and purified using the QIAquick PCR purification kit. The second PCR was the step at which Illumina TruSeq-compatible adapters and sample-specific barcodes were added. TapeStation and Qubit were used to check library quality and concentration, and roughly 4.6 ng of each library was pooled. Sequencing of the pooled libraries was done on an Illumina HiSeq2500 single-index Rapid Run using custom sequencing primers and 2 x 100 bp reads. The paper's data handling went like this. UMI-based consensus assembly with MiGEC version 1.2.6 was used to correct PCR and sequencing errors. MiXCR version 2.1.1 was used for V(D)J alignment, clonotype assembly and CDR3 extraction. Normalisation of gene usage, clonotype sharing and MAIT/NKT TCR abundance was achieved by analysing the top 1000, 10 000 and 20 000 clonotypes per sample. Diversity was computed as the inverse Simpson index with the vegan R package after downsampling to 27 000 UMIs. Statistical testing used paired Mann-Whitney U tests on the discordant twin pairs and applied Benjamini-Hochberg correction for multiple testing. After reprocessing by TCRdb, each CDR3 protein sequence is one entry, and no DNA is given. The V and J calls and clone size are TCRdb's, not the authors'. The sample's table covers under 200,000 distinct CDR3 sequences. The top ten clones comprise under 3.5% of the sample.

From each donor, a 2.5 ml peripheral blood sample was drawn into PAXgene tubes and stored at -80 degrees C. Without T cell sorting, total RNA was isolated from whole blood using the PAXgene blood miRNA kit on an automated QIAcube. Peripheral blood from monozygotic twin pairs, either concordant or discordant for inflammatory bowel disease, underwent deep TCRalpha and TCRbeta repertoire profiling that used unique molecular barcoding. Smoking habits were recorded for all twin pairs, and individuals were classified as current, former or never smokers. Sequenced input: blood. The TCR comes from a human donor with ulcerative colitis or Crohn's disease, or a healthy co-twin of an affected twin (not recorded which). Recombination joined TRBV6-2 or TRBV6-3 with TRBJ2-2; TCRdb's D gene call, TRBD1, goes unchecked for lack of DNA. The CDR3 corresponds to CASSYSTSGAVNTGELFF.